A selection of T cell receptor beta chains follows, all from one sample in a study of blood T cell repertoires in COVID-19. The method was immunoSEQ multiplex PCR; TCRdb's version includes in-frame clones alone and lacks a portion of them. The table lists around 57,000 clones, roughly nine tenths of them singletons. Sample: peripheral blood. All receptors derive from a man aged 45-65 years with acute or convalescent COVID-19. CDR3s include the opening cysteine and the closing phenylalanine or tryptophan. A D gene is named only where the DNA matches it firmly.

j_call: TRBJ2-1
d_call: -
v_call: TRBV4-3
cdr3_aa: CASSQNARVSYNEQFF

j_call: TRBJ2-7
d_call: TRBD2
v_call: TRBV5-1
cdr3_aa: CAPRWASGAEQYF

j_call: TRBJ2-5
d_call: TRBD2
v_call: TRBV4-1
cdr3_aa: CASSPSGGREQTQYF

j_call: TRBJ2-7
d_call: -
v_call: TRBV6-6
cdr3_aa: CASSYRGLTYEQYF

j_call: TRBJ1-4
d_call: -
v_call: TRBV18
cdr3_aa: CASSPPGKSGEKLFF

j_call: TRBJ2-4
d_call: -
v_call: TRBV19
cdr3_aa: CASSIRTEAKNIQYF

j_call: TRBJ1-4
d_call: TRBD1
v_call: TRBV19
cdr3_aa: CASSTITGGGEEKLFF

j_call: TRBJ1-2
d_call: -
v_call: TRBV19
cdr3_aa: CASRPLSARVGYGYTF

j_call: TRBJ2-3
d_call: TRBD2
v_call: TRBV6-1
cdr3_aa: CASSEWGEAGGFTDTQYF

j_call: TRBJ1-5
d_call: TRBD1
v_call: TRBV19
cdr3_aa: CASSIQGAPSQPQHF

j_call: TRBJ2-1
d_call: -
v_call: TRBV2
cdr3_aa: CASSDSSGPTPNEQFF

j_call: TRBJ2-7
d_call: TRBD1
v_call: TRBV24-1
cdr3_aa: CATSDSLTGSYEQYF

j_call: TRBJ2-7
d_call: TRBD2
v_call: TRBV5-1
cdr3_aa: CASSLAGLAGGSYEQYF

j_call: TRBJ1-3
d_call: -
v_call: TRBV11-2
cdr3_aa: CASSLDPSLPRNTIYF

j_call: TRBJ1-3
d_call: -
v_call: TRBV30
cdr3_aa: CAWSVGGSGNTIYF

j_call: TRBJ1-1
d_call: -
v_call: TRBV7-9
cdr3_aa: CASSLGGGSEAFF

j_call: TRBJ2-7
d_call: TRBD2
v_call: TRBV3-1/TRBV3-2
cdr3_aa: CASSQEPGAGPYEQYF

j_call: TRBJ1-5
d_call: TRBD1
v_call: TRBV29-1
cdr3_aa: CSALDRGGQPQHF

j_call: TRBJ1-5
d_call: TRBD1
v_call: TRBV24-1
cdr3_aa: CATSDSRTGPNNQPQHF

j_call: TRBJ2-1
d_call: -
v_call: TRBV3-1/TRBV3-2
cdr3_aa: CASSQVAIAIYNEQFF

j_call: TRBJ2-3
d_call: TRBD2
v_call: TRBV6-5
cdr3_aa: CASSYSPGGGTDTQYF

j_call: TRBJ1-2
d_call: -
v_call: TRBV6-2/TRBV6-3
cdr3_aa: CASSYGHEDYTF

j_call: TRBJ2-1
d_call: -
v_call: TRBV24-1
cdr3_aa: CATSDSTEWERTYNEQFF

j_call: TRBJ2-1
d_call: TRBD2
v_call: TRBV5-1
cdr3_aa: CASSLELAGRGNEQFF

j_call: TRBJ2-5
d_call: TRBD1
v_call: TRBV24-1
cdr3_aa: CATSEGQGAGETQYF

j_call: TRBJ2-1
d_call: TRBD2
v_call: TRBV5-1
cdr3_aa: CASSLGLAVYNEQFF

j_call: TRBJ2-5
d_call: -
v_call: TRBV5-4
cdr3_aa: CASSLAGRETQYF

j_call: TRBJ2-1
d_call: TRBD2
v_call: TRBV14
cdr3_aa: CASSQDGTSVYNEQFF

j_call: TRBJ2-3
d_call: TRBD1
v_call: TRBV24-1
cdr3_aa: CATSDTGQGFTDTQYF